This T cell receptor beta chain was profiled in a study of T cells in Graves' hyperthyroidism and ophthalmopathy. Study context: Peripheral blood samples were taken at initial diagnosis, prior to any treatment. Overall study results and limits: The model forecast ophthalmopathy, anticipating it by a median 6.5 months before onset.

This CDR3 spans 14 amino acids. J gave up 3 bases and V 4 bases, and 9 bases lay outside the gene matches. In germline, CDR1 is DFQATT, CDR2 SNEGSKA (reference sequence). In this sample, this clonotype turned up many times. No antigen is known for it. Authors of the study amplified TCR beta CDR3 regions from RNA transcripts. The HTBI primer set was used in a first-round RT-PCR of the TCR CDR3. TCRdb fed the multiplex PCR reads into MiXCR, producing one record per CDR3 protein. The repertoire consists of 350,000 to 400,000 distinct CDR3 sequences, with 18% occurring once and the leading ten covering about 38%. Orbital computed tomography, thyroid ultrasound, serum thyroxine and TRAb, and clinical symptoms together informed the diagnoses.

Sample: blood. The receptor's source is a man younger than 35 with Graves' ophthalmopathy. This chain connects TRBV20-1 to TRBJ2-7; 7 bases are shared with TRBD1. The CDR3 loop is CSAMGQRVNYEQYF. The CDR3 DNA sequence: TGCAGTGCTATGGGACAGAGGGTGAACTACGAGCAGTACTTC.